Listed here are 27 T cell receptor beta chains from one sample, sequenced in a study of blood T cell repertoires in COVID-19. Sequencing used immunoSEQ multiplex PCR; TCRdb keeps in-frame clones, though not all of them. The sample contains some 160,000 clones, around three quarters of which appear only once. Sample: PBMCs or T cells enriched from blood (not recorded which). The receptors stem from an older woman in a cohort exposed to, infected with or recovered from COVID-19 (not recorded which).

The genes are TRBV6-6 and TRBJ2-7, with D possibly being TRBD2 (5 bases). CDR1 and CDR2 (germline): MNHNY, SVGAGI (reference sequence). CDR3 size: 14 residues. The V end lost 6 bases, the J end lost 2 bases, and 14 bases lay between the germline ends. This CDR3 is CASSPDYLAYEQYF. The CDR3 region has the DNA TGTGCCAGCAGCCCTGACTATCTAGCCTACGAGCAGTACTTC.

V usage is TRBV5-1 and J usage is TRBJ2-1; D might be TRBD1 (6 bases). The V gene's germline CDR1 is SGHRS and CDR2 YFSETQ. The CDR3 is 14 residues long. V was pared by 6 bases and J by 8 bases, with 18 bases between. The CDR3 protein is CASNRVGAADEQFF. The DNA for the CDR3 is TGCGCCAGCAATCGGGTGGGGGCCGCTGATGAGCAGTTCTTC.

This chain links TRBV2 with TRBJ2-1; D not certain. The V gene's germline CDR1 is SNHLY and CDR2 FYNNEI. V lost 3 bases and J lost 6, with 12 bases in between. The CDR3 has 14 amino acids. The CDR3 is CASSDRPLSNEQFF. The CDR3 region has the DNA TGTGCCAGCAGTGACAGGCCCCTTTCCAATGAGCAGTTCTTC.

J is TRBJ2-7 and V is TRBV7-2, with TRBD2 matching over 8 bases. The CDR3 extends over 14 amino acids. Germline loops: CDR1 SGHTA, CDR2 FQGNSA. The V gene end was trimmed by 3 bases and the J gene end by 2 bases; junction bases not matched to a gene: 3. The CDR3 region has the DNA TGTGCCAGCAGCTTCGGCGGGAGGACCTACGAGCAGTACTTC. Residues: CASSFGGRTYEQYF. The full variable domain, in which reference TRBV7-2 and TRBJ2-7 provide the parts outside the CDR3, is GAGVSQSPSNKVTEKGKDVELRCDPISGHTALYWYRQSLGQGLEFLIYFQGNSAPDKSGLPSDRFSAERTGGSVSTLTIQRTQQEDSAVYLCASSFGGRTYEQYFGPGTRLTVT.

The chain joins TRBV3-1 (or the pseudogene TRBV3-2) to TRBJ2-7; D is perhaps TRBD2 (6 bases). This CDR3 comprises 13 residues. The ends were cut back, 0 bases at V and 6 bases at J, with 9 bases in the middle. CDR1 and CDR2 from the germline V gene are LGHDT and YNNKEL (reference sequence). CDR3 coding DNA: TGTGCCAGCAGCCAAGATGGGAGGAGCGAGCAGTACTTC. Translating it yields CASSQDGRSEQYF.

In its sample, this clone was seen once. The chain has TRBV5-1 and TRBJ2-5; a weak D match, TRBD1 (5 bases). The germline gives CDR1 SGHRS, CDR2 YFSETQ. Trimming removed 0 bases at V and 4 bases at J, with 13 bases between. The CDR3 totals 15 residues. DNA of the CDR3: TGCGCCAGCAGCTTGGCCGGGCAGGGCGGAGAGACCCAGTACTTC. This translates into CASSLAGQGGETQYF.

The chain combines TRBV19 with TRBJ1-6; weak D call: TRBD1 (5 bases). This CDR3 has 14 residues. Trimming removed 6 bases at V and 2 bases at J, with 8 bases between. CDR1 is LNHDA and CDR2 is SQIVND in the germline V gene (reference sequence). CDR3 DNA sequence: TGTGCCAGTAGCCAGGGCACCTATAATTCACCCCTCCACTTT. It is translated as CASSQGTYNSPLHF. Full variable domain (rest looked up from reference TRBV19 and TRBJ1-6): DGGITQSPKYLFRKEGQNVTLSCEQNLNHDAMYWYRQDPGQGLRLIYYSQIVNDFQKGDIAEGYSVSREKKESFPLTVTSAQKNPTAFYLCASSQGTYNSPLHFGNGTRLTVT.

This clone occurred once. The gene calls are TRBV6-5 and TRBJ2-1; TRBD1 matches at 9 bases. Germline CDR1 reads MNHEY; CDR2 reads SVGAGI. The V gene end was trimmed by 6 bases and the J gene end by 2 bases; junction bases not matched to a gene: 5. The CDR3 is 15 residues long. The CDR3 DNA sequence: TGTGCCAGCAGCCCGGACAGGGGTGCCTACAATGAGCAGTTCTTC. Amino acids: CASSPDRGAYNEQFF.

The chain's CDR3 is CASSYLGLGELFF. CDR3 coding DNA: TGTGCCAGCAGTTACCTGGGACTCGGGGAGCTGTTTTTT. This chain connects TRBV6-2 or TRBV6-3 to TRBJ2-2, with D possibly matching TRBD2 (6 bases). V was cut by 2 bases and J by 7 bases, with 8 bases left in between. Germline CDR1 and CDR2: MNHEY and SVGEGT. This CDR3 has 13 residues.

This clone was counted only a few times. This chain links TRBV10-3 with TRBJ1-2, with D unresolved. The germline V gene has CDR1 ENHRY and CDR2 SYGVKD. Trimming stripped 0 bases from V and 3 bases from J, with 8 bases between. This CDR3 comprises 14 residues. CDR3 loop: CAISESPGHYGYTF. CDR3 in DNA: TGTGCCATCAGTGAGTCCCCGGGTCACTATGGCTACACCTTC.

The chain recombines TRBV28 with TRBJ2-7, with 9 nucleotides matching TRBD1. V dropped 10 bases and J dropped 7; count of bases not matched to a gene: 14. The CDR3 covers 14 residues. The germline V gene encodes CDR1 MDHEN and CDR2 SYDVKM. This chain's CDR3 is CAIRAGNRGREQYF. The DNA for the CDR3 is TGTGCCATCCGGGCCGGAAACAGGGGGCGGGAGCAGTACTTC.

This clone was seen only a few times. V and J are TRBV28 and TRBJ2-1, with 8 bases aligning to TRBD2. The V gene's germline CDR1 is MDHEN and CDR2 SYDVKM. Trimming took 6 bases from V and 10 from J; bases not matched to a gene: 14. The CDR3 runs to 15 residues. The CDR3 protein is CASRLSTSGRGEQFF. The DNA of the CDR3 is TGTGCCAGCAGGCTGTCCACTAGCGGACGAGGAGAGCAGTTCTTC.

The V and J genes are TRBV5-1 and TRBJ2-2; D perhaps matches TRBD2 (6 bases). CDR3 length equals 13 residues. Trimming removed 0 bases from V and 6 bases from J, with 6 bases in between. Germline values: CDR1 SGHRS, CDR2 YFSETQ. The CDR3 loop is CASSLGEAGELFF. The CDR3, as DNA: TGCGCCAGCAGCTTGGGGGAGGCCGGGGAGCTGTTTTTT.

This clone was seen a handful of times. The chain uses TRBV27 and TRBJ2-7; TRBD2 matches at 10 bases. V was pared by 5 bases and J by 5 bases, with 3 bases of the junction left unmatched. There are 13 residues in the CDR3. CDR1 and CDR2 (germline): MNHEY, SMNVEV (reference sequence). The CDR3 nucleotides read TGTGCCAGCAGTACTAGCGGGAACCACGAGCAGTACTTC. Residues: CASSTSGNHEQYF.

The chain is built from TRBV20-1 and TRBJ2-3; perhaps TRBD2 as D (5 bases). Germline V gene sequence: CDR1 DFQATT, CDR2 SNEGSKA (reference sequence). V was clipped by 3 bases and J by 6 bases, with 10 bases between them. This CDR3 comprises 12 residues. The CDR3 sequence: CSASGSGDTQYF. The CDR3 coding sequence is TGCAGTGCTAGTGGGAGTGGTGATACGCAGTATTTT.

DNA for the CDR3: TGTGCCAGCAGCCCTCGAGGGTCGGATACGCAGTATTTT. It codes for CASSPRGSDTQYF. The rearrangement uses TRBV7-2 and TRBJ2-3, with a tentative D call TRBD2 (5 bases). Trimming shortened V by 5 bases and J by 6 bases, and 12 bases separated the two germline ends. The CDR3 length is 13 residues. Germline CDR1 reads SGHTA; CDR2 reads FQGNSA.

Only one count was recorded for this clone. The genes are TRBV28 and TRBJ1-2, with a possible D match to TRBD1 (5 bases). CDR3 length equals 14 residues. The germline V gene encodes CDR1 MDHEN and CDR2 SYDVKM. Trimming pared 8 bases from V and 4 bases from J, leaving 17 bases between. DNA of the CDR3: TGTGCCAGCCTCTCGCAGGGAACTGGCTATGGCTACACCTTC. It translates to CASLSQGTGYGYTF.

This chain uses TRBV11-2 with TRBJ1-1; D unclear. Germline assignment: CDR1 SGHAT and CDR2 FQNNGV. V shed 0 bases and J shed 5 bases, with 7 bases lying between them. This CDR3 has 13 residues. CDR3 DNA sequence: TGTGCCAGCAGCTTAGAATTAGTAACTGAAGCTTTCTTT. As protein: CASSLELVTEAFF.

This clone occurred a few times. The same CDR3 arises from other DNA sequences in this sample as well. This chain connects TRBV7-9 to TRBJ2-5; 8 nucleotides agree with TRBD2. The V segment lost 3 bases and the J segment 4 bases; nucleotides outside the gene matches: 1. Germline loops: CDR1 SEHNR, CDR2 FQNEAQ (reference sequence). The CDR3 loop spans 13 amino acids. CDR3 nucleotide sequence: TGTGCCAGCAGCTTGCTAGCGGGAGAGACCCAGTACTTC. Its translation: CASSLLAGETQYF.

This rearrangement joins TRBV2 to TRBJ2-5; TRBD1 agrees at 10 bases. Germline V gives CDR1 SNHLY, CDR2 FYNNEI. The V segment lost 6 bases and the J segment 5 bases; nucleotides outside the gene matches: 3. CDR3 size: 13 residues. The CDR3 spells CASSDRGPETQYF. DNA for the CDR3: TGTGCCAGCAGCGACAGGGGGCCGGAGACCCAGTACTTC. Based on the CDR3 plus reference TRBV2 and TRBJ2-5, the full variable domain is EPEVTQTPSHQVTQMGQEVILRCVPISNHLYFYWYRQILGQKVEFLVSFYNNEISEKSEIFDDQFSVERPDGSNFTLKIRSTKLEDSAMYFCASSDRGPETQYFGPGTRLLVL.

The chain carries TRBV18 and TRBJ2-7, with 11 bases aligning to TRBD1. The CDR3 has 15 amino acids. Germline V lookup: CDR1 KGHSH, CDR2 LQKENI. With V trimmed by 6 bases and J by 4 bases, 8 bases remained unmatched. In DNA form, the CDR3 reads TGTGCCAGCTCCCACGGGACAGGGGGATTTTACGAGCAGTACTTC. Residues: CASSHGTGGFYEQYF.

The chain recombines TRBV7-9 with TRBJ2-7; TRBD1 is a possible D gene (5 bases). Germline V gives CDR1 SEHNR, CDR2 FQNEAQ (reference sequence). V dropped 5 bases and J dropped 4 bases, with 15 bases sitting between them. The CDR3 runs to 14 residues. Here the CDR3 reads CASSPSGFGYEQYF. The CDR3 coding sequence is TGTGCCAGCAGCCCCTCAGGGTTCGGGTACGAGCAGTACTTC.

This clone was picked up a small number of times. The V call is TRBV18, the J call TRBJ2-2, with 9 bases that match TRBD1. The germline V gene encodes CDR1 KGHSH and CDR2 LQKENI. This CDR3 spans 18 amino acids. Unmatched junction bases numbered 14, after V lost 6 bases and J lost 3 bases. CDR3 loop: CASSYRVQGAFDTGELFF. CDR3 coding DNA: TGTGCCAGCTCCTACAGGGTACAGGGGGCCTTCGACACCGGGGAGCTGTTTTTT. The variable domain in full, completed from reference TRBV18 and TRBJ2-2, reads NAGVMQNPRHLVRRRGQEARLRCSPMKGHSHVYWYRQLPEEGLKFMVYLQKENIIDESGMPKERFSAEFPKEGPSILRIQQVVRGDSAAYFCASSYRVQGAFDTGELFFGEGSRLTVL.

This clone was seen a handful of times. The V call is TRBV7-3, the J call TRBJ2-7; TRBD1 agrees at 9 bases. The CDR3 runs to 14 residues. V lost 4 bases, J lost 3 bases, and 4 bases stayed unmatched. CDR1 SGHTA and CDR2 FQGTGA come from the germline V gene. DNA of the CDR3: TGTGCCAGCAGCTCTTCGGGACAGGGCTACGAGCAGTACTTC. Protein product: CASSSSGQGYEQYF.

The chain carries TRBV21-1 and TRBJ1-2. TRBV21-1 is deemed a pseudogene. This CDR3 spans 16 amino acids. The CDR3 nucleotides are TGTGCCAGCAGCAAAGTTCAGAGGGCGGGGGACTATGGCTACACCTTC. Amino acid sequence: CASSKVQRAGDYGYTF.

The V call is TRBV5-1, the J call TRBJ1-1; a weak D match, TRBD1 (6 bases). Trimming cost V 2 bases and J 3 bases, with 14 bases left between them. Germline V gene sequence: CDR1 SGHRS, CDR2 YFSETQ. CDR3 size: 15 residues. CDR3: CASSFQGYWDTEAFF. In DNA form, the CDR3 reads TGCGCCAGCAGCTTTCAGGGGTATTGGGACACTGAAGCTTTCTTT.

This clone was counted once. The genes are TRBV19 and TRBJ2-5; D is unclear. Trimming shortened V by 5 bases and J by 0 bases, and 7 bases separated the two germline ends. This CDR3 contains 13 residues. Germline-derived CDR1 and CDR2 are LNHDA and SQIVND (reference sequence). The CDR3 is CASSPENQETQYF. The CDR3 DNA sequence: TGTGCCAGTAGTCCCGAGAACCAAGAGACCCAGTACTTC. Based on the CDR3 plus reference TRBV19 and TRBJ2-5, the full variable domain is DGGITQSPKYLFRKEGQNVTLSCEQNLNHDAMYWYRQDPGQGLRLIYYSQIVNDFQKGDIAEGYSVSREKKESFPLTVTSAQKNPTAFYLCASSPENQETQYFGPGTRLLVL.